Shown below are 26 T cell receptor beta chains from a single sample sequenced in a study of Ad26.COV2.S vaccination and SARS-CoV-2 variants. Assay: immunoSEQ multiplex PCR; the TCRdb copy retains only in-frame clones and omits some. The repertoire holds more than 40,000 clones, with 65% to 90% as singletons. The material sequenced was peripheral blood, taken after recovery from COVID-19. The receptors derive from a human donor who had recovered from COVID-19.

The rearrangement uses TRBV6-5 and TRBJ2-7, with TRBD1 identical over 7 bases. The CDR3 contains 14 residues. CDR1 and CDR2 from the germline V gene are MNHEY and SVGAGI. The junction had 12 bases not matched to a gene; V was cut back by 6 bases and J by 7 bases. This CDR3 is CASSTNRGMGEQYV. CDR3 nucleotide sequence: TGTGCCAGCAGCACAAACAGGGGCATGGGAGAGCAGTACGTC.

The chain has TRBV5-8 and TRBJ1-2, with D maybe TRBD1 (5 bases). Looked up from germline, CDR1 is SGHTS and CDR2 is YDEGEE. CDR3 length: 13 residues. V was shortened by 4 bases and J by 5 bases, with 12 bases between the two germline ends. The CDR3: CASSQDREYGYTF. CDR3 DNA sequence: TGTGCCAGCAGCCAAGACAGAGAATATGGCTACACCTTC.

The chain couples TRBV19 to TRBJ1-1; no clear D gene. V lost 3 bases, J lost 5 bases, and 4 bases lay in between. The germline V gene encodes CDR1 LNHDA and CDR2 SQIVND (reference sequence). The CDR3 totals 11 residues. The CDR3 DNA reads TGTGCCAGTAGTATTGTTACTGAAGCTTTCTTT. It codes for CASSIVTEAFF. Full variable domain (remainder filled in from reference TRBV19 and TRBJ1-1): DGGITQSPKYLFRKEGQNVTLSCEQNLNHDAMYWYRQDPGQGLRLIYYSQIVNDFQKGDIAEGYSVSREKKESFPLTVTSAQKNPTAFYLCASSIVTEAFFGQGTRLTVV.

The gene calls are TRBV3-1 (or the pseudogene TRBV3-2) and TRBJ2-1; D is perhaps TRBD2 (6 bases). Looked up from germline, CDR1 is LGHDT and CDR2 is YNNKEL (reference sequence). With 2 bases removed from V and 8 bases from J, the gap between germline ends came to 19 bases. The CDR3 runs to 16 residues. CDR3 sequence: CASSQPRLVPVHEQFF. The CDR3 DNA is TGTGCCAGCAGCCAACCCAGACTAGTGCCCGTCCATGAGCAGTTCTTC.

This rearrangement joins TRBV11-2 to TRBJ1-4; the match to TRBD1 covers 9 bases. Losses at the gene ends were 4 bases for V and 11 bases for J; bases not matched to a gene: 8. Germline CDR1 is SGHAT and CDR2 is FQNNGV. There are 14 residues in the CDR3. Written as DNA, the CDR3 is TGTGCCAGCAGCTCTCCCGGGACAGGGTTGAAACTGTTTTTT. Translating gives CASSSPGTGLKLFF.

The CDR3 sequence: CASSYGGQGNQPQHF. The DNA of the CDR3 is TGTGCCAGCAGTTACGGGGGGCAGGGCAATCAGCCCCAGCATTTT. V is TRBV6-5 and J is TRBJ1-5; the D gene is possibly TRBD1 (6 bases). The CDR3 length is 15 residues. V lost 2 bases and J lost 2, with 10 bases in between. Germline V lookup: CDR1 MNHEY, CDR2 SVGAGI.

The chain recombines TRBV18 with TRBJ2-4; 10 bases agree with TRBD2. Germline trimming cut 6 bases from V and 8 bases from J; bases unmatched to any gene: 7. Per the germline V gene, CDR1 is KGHSH and CDR2 is LQKENI. The CDR3 is 14 amino acids. The CDR3 region has the DNA TGTGCCAGCTCGTCTAGCGGGAGTCGGCACATTCAGTACTTC. Encoded protein: CASSSSGSRHIQYF.

The chain links TRBV25-1 to TRBJ1-6; D uncertain. V lost 4 bases and J lost 0, with 4 bases in between. The CDR3 totals 14 residues. Germline CDR1 reads MGHDK; CDR2 reads SYGVNS. CDR3 coding DNA: TGTGCCAGCAGTGGGAGCTCCTATAATTCACCCCTCCACTTT. Amino acid sequence: CASSGSSYNSPLHF.

The V gene is TRBV5-1, the J gene TRBJ1-4, with D perhaps matching TRBD1 (5 bases). V lost 3 bases to trimming and J lost 3 bases, with 15 bases between them. This CDR3 comprises 16 residues. CDR1 is SGHRS, CDR2 YFSETQ, per germline. CDR3 region: CASSWTAGTSNEKLFF. The CDR3 nucleotides are TGCGCCAGCAGCTGGACCGCCGGGACCTCTAATGAAAAACTGTTTTTT. Combining the CDR3 with reference TRBV5-1 and TRBJ1-4 gives the whole variable domain KAGVTQTPRYLIKTRGQQVTLSCSPISGHRSVSWYQQTPGQGLQFLFEYFSETQRNKGNFPGRFSGRQFSNSRSEMNVSTLELGDSALYLCASSWTAGTSNEKLFFGSGTQLSVL.

The V call is TRBV3-1 (or the pseudogene TRBV3-2), the J call TRBJ1-2; D is undetermined. The germline gives CDR1 LGHDT, CDR2 YNNKEL (reference sequence). The CDR3 loop spans 15 amino acids. The V end lost 2 bases, the J end lost 3 bases, and 13 bases lay between the germline ends. CDR3 nucleotide sequence: TGTGCCAGCAGCCAACAGGCGGCAGGAGACTATGGCTACACCTTC. This gives the protein CASSQQAAGDYGYTF.

V and J are TRBV5-4 and TRBJ2-5, with TRBD2 matching over 9 bases. Germline CDR1 SGHNT, CDR2 YYREEE (reference sequence). V dropped 0 bases and J dropped 5; count of bases not matched to a gene: 5. The CDR3 contains 15 residues. CDR3 sequence: CASSLGAGGEETQYF. CDR3 in DNA: TGTGCCAGCAGCTTGGGAGCGGGGGGTGAGGAGACCCAGTACTTC.

The chain carries TRBV5-1 and TRBJ2-7; 9 bases match TRBD1. The germline V gene encodes CDR1 SGHRS and CDR2 YFSETQ. The V and J ends lost 6 bases and 2 bases, in that order; junction bases with no gene match: 12. The CDR3 consists of 16 residues. CDR3 residues: CASTEVGQGSTYEQYV. The CDR3 DNA sequence: TGCGCCAGCACCGAAGTAGGACAGGGGAGCACCTACGAGCAGTACGTC.

The chain links TRBV30 to TRBJ2-2, with no clear D. Per the germline V gene, CDR1 is GTSNPN and CDR2 is SVGIG (reference sequence). V dropped 0 bases and J dropped 11 bases, with 10 bases sitting between them. This CDR3 spans 12 amino acids. The CDR3 coding sequence is TGTGCCTGGAGTGTACGCGGATTAGAGCTGTTTTTT. It codes for CAWSVRGLELFF.

This chain uses TRBV14 with TRBJ1-2; D might be TRBD1 (6 bases). This CDR3 spans 15 amino acids. The V gene's germline CDR1 is SGHDN and CDR2 FVKESK. V was cut by 1 base and J by 0 bases, with 9 bases left in between. This chain's CDR3 is CASSQVQGANYGYTF. The DNA for the CDR3 is TGTGCCAGCAGCCAAGTACAGGGAGCTAACTATGGCTACACCTTC. Variable domain in full (rest from reference TRBV14 and TRBJ1-2): EAGVTQFPSHSVIEKGQTVTLRCDPISGHDNLYWYRRVMGKEIKFLLHFVKESKQDESGMPNNRFLAERTGGTYSTLKVQPAELEDSGVYFCASSQVQGANYGYTFGSGTRLTVV.

The chain joins TRBV5-1 to TRBJ2-2; no firm D call. This CDR3 is 14 amino acids long. Germline CDR1 is SGHRS and CDR2 is YFSETQ. Trimming cost V 3 bases and J 3 bases, with 9 bases left between them. The CDR3 here is CASSSRVDTGELFF. CDR3 in DNA: TGCGCCAGCAGCTCCCGGGTGGACACCGGGGAGCTGTTTTTT.

The rearrangement uses TRBV5-1 and TRBJ2-5; D may match TRBD1 or TRBD2 (5 bases each). The germline V gene has CDR1 SGHRS and CDR2 YFSETQ. V gave up 4 bases and J gave up 5 bases, with 15 bases separating them. The length of the CDR3 is 14 residues. CDR3 nucleotide sequence: TGCGCCAGCAGCGCCGGGACCACAGACGAGACCCAGTACTTC. Its protein is CASSAGTTDETQYF.

This clone has more than one count but fewer than ten. CDR3 in amino acids: CASRGDSSNQPQHF. The CDR3, as DNA: TGTGCCAGCAGGGGGGACAGTAGCAATCAGCCCCAGCATTTT. V is TRBV2 and J is TRBJ1-5; 7 nucleotides match TRBD1. Germline-derived CDR1 and CDR2 are SNHLY and FYNNEI. The junction had 2 bases not matched to a gene; V was cut back by 6 bases and J by 0 bases. This CDR3 is 14 amino acids long. Together with reference TRBV2 and TRBJ1-5, the CDR3 gives the full variable domain: EPEVTQTPSHQVTQMGQEVILRCVPISNHLYFYWYRQILGQKVEFLVSFYNNEISEKSEIFDDQFSVERPDGSNFTLKIRSTKLEDSAMYFCASRGDSSNQPQHFGDGTRLSIL.

The CDR3 DNA sequence: TGTGCCAGCTCACCACCGGCAGGCTACGAGCAGTACGTC. This sequence encodes CASSPPAGYEQYV. The chain has TRBV18 and TRBJ2-7; D ambiguous. Germline CDR1 is KGHSH and CDR2 is LQKENI. This CDR3 contains 13 residues. Trimming pared 0 bases from V and 3 bases from J, leaving 6 bases between.

This clone was detected only a few times. V gene TRBV7-8 combines with J gene TRBJ2-7; D perhaps matches TRBD1 (6 bases). Trimming took 4 bases from V and 5 from J, leaving 12 bases between them. Germline V gene data show CDR1 as SGHVS and CDR2 as FQNEAQ. The CDR3 totals 13 residues. The CDR3: CASSSYRVHEQYV. In DNA form, the CDR3 reads TGTGCCAGCAGCTCATACAGGGTCCACGAGCAGTACGTC.

J is TRBJ1-1 and V is TRBV10-3; 8 bases are shared with TRBD1. CDR3 length: 14 amino acids. The germline V gene encodes CDR1 ENHRY and CDR2 SYGVKD. The junction had 7 bases not matched to a gene; V was cut back by 5 bases and J by 5 bases. The CDR3 nucleotides are TGTGCCATCAGTAACGGACAGGGAAAAACTGAAGCTTTCTTT. Its translation is CAISNGQGKTEAFF.

The rearrangement links TRBV5-3 to TRBJ2-5; the match to TRBD1 covers 9 bases. TRBV5-3 is an ORF; its function is uncertain. The V gene end was trimmed by 4 bases and the J gene end by 1 base; junction bases not matched to a gene: 14. This CDR3 has 18 residues. The chain's CDR3 is CARSGRPRDRVGQETQYF. In DNA, the CDR3 is TGTGCCAGAAGCGGACGTCCCCGGGACAGGGTGGGCCAAGAGACCCAGTACTTC.

The J gene is TRBJ1-3, the V gene TRBV3-1 (or the pseudogene TRBV3-2); tentatively, D is TRBD1 (6 bases). CDR1 is LGHDT and CDR2 is YNNKEL in the germline V gene (reference sequence). The V end was cut by 0 bases, the J end by 0 bases, with 12 bases between. CDR3 length: 17 residues. CDR3 protein: CASSQEIGQSSGNTIYF. CDR3 coding DNA: TGTGCCAGCAGCCAAGAGATAGGACAGTCCTCTGGAAACACCATATATTTT.

The CDR3 DNA reads TGTGCCAGCAGCTTAGGGGGCGCTAATGAAAAACTGTTTTTT. Protein: CASSLGGANEKLFF. V is TRBV5-5 and J is TRBJ1-4; 7 nucleotides align to TRBD1. V trimming: 2 bases; J trimming: 3 bases; junction bases outside the gene matches: 1. The CDR3 has 14 amino acids. Germline V CDR1 and CDR2: SGHKS, YYEKEE (reference sequence).

The chain joins TRBV12-5 to TRBJ1-1; D possibly corresponds to TRBD1 (6 bases). V was pared by 4 bases and J by 4 bases, with 13 bases between. The CDR3 spans 14 residues. Germline CDR1 and CDR2: LGHNT and FRNRAP. Here the CDR3 DNA reads TGTGCTAGTGGTTCCAACGCAGGGGCCACTGAAGCTTTCTTT. It encodes CASGSNAGATEAFF.

The rearrangement joins TRBV10-3 to TRBJ2-7; TRBD1 matches 8 bases. V gave up 3 bases and J gave up 5 bases; unmatched junction bases: 3. The CDR3 has 13 residues. The germline V gene encodes CDR1 ENHRY and CDR2 SYGVKD. DNA of the CDR3: TGTGCCATCAGTGAAAGGGGACAGGACGAGCAGTACGTC. Translating gives CAISERGQDEQYV.

The V call is TRBV4-1, the J call TRBJ1-1, with D perhaps matching TRBD1 (6 bases). Trimming left V 5 bases short and J 1 base short, with 11 bases between. The CDR3 covers 14 residues. CDR1 and CDR2 (germline): MGHRA, YSYEKL. This CDR3 reads CASSYEDRNTEAFF. The CDR3 DNA sequence: TGCGCCAGCAGCTATGAGGACAGGAACACTGAAGCTTTCTTT.